A single sample gave rise to the 22 T cell receptor beta chains below, sequenced in a study of shared clonotypes between healthy human individuals. The method was immunoSEQ multiplex PCR; TCRdb's version includes in-frame clones alone and lacks a portion of them. This sample has a few million clones; 85% to 95% occur once, and the top ten carry around 0.14%. Material for sequencing was naive CD4+ T cells sorted from blood. The subset here: CD45RA+ positively selected. The receptors shown here come from a man aged 18 to 30 in good health.

The chain joins TRBV18 to TRBJ2-5; 7 nucleotides agree with TRBD1. Unmatched junction bases numbered 4, after V lost 0 bases and J lost 3 bases. From germline, CDR1 is KGHSH and CDR2 LQKENI. The CDR3 extends over 15 amino acids. CDR3: CASSPPFQGEETQYF. DNA for the CDR3: TGTGCCAGCTCACCACCTTTCCAGGGGGAAGAGACCCAGTACTTC.

The rearrangement uses TRBV7-9 and TRBJ1-6; 7 bases line up with TRBD1. This CDR3 spans 17 amino acids. Trimming removed 1 base from V and 13 bases from J; junction bases left unmatched: 16. In germline, CDR1 is SEHNR, CDR2 FQNEAQ (reference sequence). DNA of the CDR3: TGTGCCAGCAGCTTAGACGAAACGGGACAGCAACGGGGGCCCCTCCACTTT. Encoded protein: CASSLDETGQQRGPLHF. The whole variable domain, remainder taken from reference TRBV7-9 and TRBJ1-6, is DTGVSQNPRHKITKRGQNVTFRCDPISEHNRLYWYRQTLGQGPEFLTYFQNEAQLEKSRLLSDRFSAERPKGSFSTLEIQRTEQGDSAMYLCASSLDETGQQRGPLHFGNGTRLTVT.

On this clone: The same CDR3 is also encoded by other DNA sequences in this sample. The chain joins TRBV5-1 to TRBJ2-1; D could derive from TRBD1 or TRBD2 (5 bases each). The CDR3 has 16 amino acids. V dropped 2 bases and J dropped 0 bases, with 12 bases sitting between them. Germline CDR1 is SGHRS and CDR2 is YFSETQ. The CDR3 region has the DNA TGCGCCAGCAGCTTAGGGACCGGCAGCTCCTACAATGAGCAGTTCTTC. Translated, it gives CASSLGTGSSYNEQFF.

The chain's CDR3 is CASSLVRFPSYEQYF. CDR3 coding DNA: TGTGCCAGCAGCTTAGTCCGGTTCCCATCCTACGAGCAGTACTTC. This chain links TRBV7-2 with TRBJ2-7, with D unresolved. The CDR3 spans 15 residues. Germline loops: CDR1 SGHTA, CDR2 FQGNSA. The V and J ends lost 1 base and 1 base respectively, with 11 bases between them.

The gene calls are TRBV7-8 and TRBJ1-2; 9 nucleotides align to TRBD1. CDR3 length equals 16 residues. The germline gives CDR1 SGHVS, CDR2 FQNEAQ. The trim removed 3 bases at V and 2 bases at J, leaving 7 bases unmatched. The CDR3 DNA is TGTGCCAGCAGCTTTCAACAGGGGGCTCTCAACTATGGCTACACCTTC. Translating gives CASSFQQGALNYGYTF.

The chain joins TRBV11-3 to TRBJ2-5; D perhaps matches TRBD1 (5 bases). Germline values: CDR1 SGHNT, CDR2 YENEEA. V lost 1 base and J lost 3, with 9 bases in between. The CDR3 runs 14 residues. The CDR3 here is CASSLGAREETQYF. In nucleotides, the CDR3 is TGTGCCAGCAGCTTAGGAGCCAGGGAAGAGACCCAGTACTTC.

The chain combines TRBV5-1 with TRBJ2-3; 8 bases line up with TRBD2. The germline CDR1 and CDR2 sequences are SGHRS and YFSETQ. The junction had 17 bases not matched to a gene; V was cut back by 7 bases and J by 4 bases. There are 17 residues in the CDR3. CDR3 sequence (DNA): TGCGCCAGCGGAAGAGACCCTACGGGAGGGCCCGCAGATACGCAGTATTTT. The encoded protein is CASGRDPTGGPADTQYF.

The chain uses TRBV6-5 and TRBJ1-1, with TRBD1 as a possible D gene (6 bases). Germline CDR1 MNHEY, CDR2 SVGAGI. The V end was cut by 7 bases, the J end by 4 bases, with 16 bases between. The CDR3 loop spans 14 amino acids. CDR3: CASTNGQLRTEAFF. The CDR3 DNA reads TGTGCCAGCACCAACGGACAGTTACGCACTGAAGCTTTCTTT.

This sequence joins TRBV7-2 and TRBJ2-4, with D unclear. Trimming removed 2 bases from V and 0 bases from J, with 8 bases in between. CDR3 length equals 15 residues. The germline CDR1 and CDR2 sequences are SGHTA and FQGNSA. The CDR3 here is CASSLTGVAKNIQYF. The CDR3 region has the DNA TGTGCCAGCAGCTTAACCGGTGTAGCCAAAAACATTCAGTACTTC.

DNA for the CDR3: TGTGCCAGCAGCTTAAGAGGACAGATATCGGCCCTCCACTTT. Its protein product is CASSLRGQISALHF. The gene calls are TRBV7-2 and TRBJ1-6; possibly TRBD1 for D (6 bases). CDR1 is SGHTA and CDR2 is FQGNSA in the germline V gene. The germline V and J ends were trimmed by 2 bases and 14 bases, with 16 bases remaining between them. CDR3 length equals 14 residues. Together with reference TRBV7-2 and TRBJ1-6, the CDR3 gives the full variable domain: GAGVSQSPSNKVTEKGKDVELRCDPISGHTALYWYRQSLGQGLEFLIYFQGNSAPDKSGLPSDRFSAERTGGSVSTLTIQRTQQEDSAVYLCASSLRGQISALHFGNGTRLTVT.

The rearrangement joins TRBV11-2 to TRBJ2-5, with 7 bases matching TRBD1. The V and J ends lost 7 bases and 5 bases, in that order; junction bases with no gene match: 10. CDR3 length: 14 residues. Germline-derived CDR1 and CDR2 are SGHAT and FQNNGV. The CDR3: CASTLTGRGETQYF. The CDR3 DNA is TGTGCCAGCACCCTGACAGGGCGCGGCGAGACCCAGTACTTC. Using reference TRBV11-2 and TRBJ2-5 for the parts outside the CDR3, the full variable domain is EAGVAQSPRYKIIEKRQSVAFWCNPISGHATLYWYQQILGQGPKLLIQFQNNGVVDDSQLPKDRFSAERLKGVDSTLKIQPAKLEDSAVYLCASTLTGRGETQYFGPGTRLLVL.

This chain uses TRBV30 with TRBJ1-1; D not resolved. V was trimmed by 4 bases and J by 0 bases, leaving 15 bases between them. The germline V gene has CDR1 GTSNPN and CDR2 SVGIG (reference sequence). This CDR3 contains 15 residues. CDR3: CAWKNNLKMNTEAFF. CDR3 bases: TGTGCCTGGAAAAACAATTTAAAGATGAACACTGAAGCTTTCTTT.

In DNA, the CDR3 is TGCAGCGTTGAAAACAGGGGGCTCGTAGATGAGCAGTTCTTC. This translates into CSVENRGLVDEQFF. This rearrangement joins TRBV29-1 to TRBJ2-1, with 9 nucleotides matching TRBD1. V was pared by 2 bases and J by 8 bases, with 7 bases of the junction left unmatched. Germline V gene sequence: CDR1 SQVTM, CDR2 ANQGSEA. CDR3 length: 14 residues.

This clone was observed a few times. This same CDR3 is encoded by further DNA sequences in the sample. The V gene is TRBV5-1, the J gene TRBJ2-7, with 9 bases that match TRBD1. Germline values: CDR1 SGHRS, CDR2 YFSETQ. The CDR3 spans 14 residues. The ends lost 3 bases at V and 0 bases at J; junction bases unmatched: 1. CDR3 DNA: TGCGCCAGCAGCTCGGGACAGGGCTCCTACGAGCAGTACTTC. Translation gives CASSSGQGSYEQYF.

This chain connects TRBV25-1 to TRBJ2-1; D gene uncertain. CDR1 is MGHDK, CDR2 SYGVNS, per germline. V was trimmed by 3 bases and J by 3 bases, leaving 6 bases between them. This CDR3 is 13 amino acids long. The CDR3 protein is CASSDKSYNEQFF. The CDR3 DNA reads as TGTGCCAGCAGTGACAAGAGCTACAATGAGCAGTTCTTC.

This chain links TRBV7-9 with TRBJ2-7; 8 bases map to TRBD1. This CDR3 region has 14 residues. CDR1 is SEHNR and CDR2 is FQNEAQ in the germline V gene (reference sequence). Germline trimming cut 5 bases from V and 9 bases from J; bases unmatched to any gene: 12. CDR3 nucleotides: TGTGCCAGCAGCAATCCAACCGGACAGGGAACGCAGTACTTC. Protein product: CASSNPTGQGTQYF.

This chain connects TRBV20-1 to TRBJ2-7; no firm D call. V was cut by 8 bases and J by 6 bases, with 14 bases left in between. The CDR3 is 11 amino acids. Germline V gene sequence: CDR1 DFQATT, CDR2 SNEGSKA (reference sequence). The CDR3 sequence: CSLEGLGEQYF. Written as DNA, the CDR3 is TGCAGTCTTGAAGGGCTGGGCGAGCAGTACTTC.

The CDR3 loop is CASSSGAGRQTQYF. For the CDR3, the DNA is TGTGCCAGCAGTTCGGGGGCCGGGAGGCAGACCCAGTACTTC. The V and J genes are TRBV6-5 and TRBJ2-5, with D possibly being TRBD2 (7 bases). Trimming shortened V by 4 bases and J by 6 bases, and 15 bases separated the two germline ends. This CDR3 spans 14 amino acids. Germline V gene data show CDR1 as MNHEY and CDR2 as SVGAGI.

The chain has TRBV7-9 and TRBJ2-3; possibly TRBD1 for D (6 bases). Trimming took 1 base from V and 0 from J, leaving 11 bases between them. The CDR3 extends over 16 amino acids. Germline-derived CDR1 and CDR2 are SEHNR and FQNEAQ (reference sequence). The chain's CDR3 is CASSLDQGKSTDTQYF. The CDR3 nucleotides read TGTGCCAGCAGCTTAGATCAGGGGAAAAGCACAGATACGCAGTATTTT.

The chain uses TRBV5-6 and TRBJ2-7; no definite D call. The CDR3 extends over 12 amino acids. CDR1 SGHDT and CDR2 YYEEEE come from the germline V gene. V was pared by 0 bases and J by 6 bases, with 7 bases between. The CDR3: CASSLGNSEQYF. CDR3 sequence (DNA): TGTGCCAGCAGCTTGGGGAATTCCGAGCAGTACTTC. The full variable domain, in which reference TRBV5-6 and TRBJ2-7 provide the parts outside the CDR3, is DAGVTQSPTHLIKTRGQQVTLRCSPKSGHDTVSWYQQALGQGPQFIFQYYEEEERQRGNFPDRFSGHQFPNYSSELNVNALLLGDSALYLCASSLGNSEQYFGPGTRLTVT.

The J gene is TRBJ2-1, the V gene TRBV6-5, with 11 bases lining up with TRBD2. Germline V gene data show CDR1 as MNHEY and CDR2 as SVGAGI. The CDR3 is 16 residues long. V was pared by 4 bases and J by 5 bases, with 7 bases of the junction left unmatched. The DNA for the CDR3 is TGTGCCAGCAGTTCCGCGCCGGGACTAGCGGACAATGAGCAGTTCTTC. Protein sequence: CASSSAPGLADNEQFF.

The rearrangement uses TRBV7-6 and TRBJ2-1; D uncertain. Trimming took 1 base from V and 5 from J, leaving 0 bases between them. The CDR3 has 11 residues. Germline-derived CDR1 and CDR2 are SGHVS and FNYEAQ. The CDR3 protein is CASSLDNEQFF. CDR3 nucleotide sequence: TGTGCCAGCAGCTTAGACAATGAGCAGTTCTTC.